The rows below give T cell receptor beta chains drawn from one sample of a study of CD8 T cells in ankylosing spondylitis. TCRdb processed the 5' RACE reads anew with MiXCR; each CDR3 protein has one entry. Among about 160,000 distinct CDR3 sequences listed, approximately 9.9% were seen once. The sample was blood, either unsorted or a sorted T cell fraction (not recorded which). These receptors were obtained from a female donor with ankylosing spondylitis or in good health (not recorded which). Each CDR3 is given with its conserved first and last residue. The order of the fields is clone size, V gene, CDR3 protein. A clone size is listed for some rows: how often the clone was seen (once, few, many), or a class if it is expanded.

few,TRBV4-1,CASSQADVGEQFF
-,TRBV28,CASSSKQGLQPYEQYF
-,TRBV6-5,CASSYPGLVGEQFF
many,TRBV27,CASSHWTSSGETQYF
-,TRBV4-2,CASSQRGADGYTF
few,TRBV24-1,CATSEGGLQETQYF
-,TRBV29-1,CSTSGPYEQYF
-,TRBV2,CASSEFGTAFNEKLFF
many,TRBV9,CASSYGLAGVHNEQFF
-,TRBV20-1,CSARDISGRAGYEQYF